The 26 T cell receptor beta chains listed next were all sequenced from one sample in a study of cytomegalovirus exposure and HLA in healthy donors. The PCR contained 60 Vbeta and 13 Jbeta primers. Assay used: immunoSEQ multiplex PCR; TCRdb lists only in-frame clones, some missing. The profile shows roughly 92,000 clones, approximately 80% of them singletons. Material for sequencing was PBMCs. The receptor set was obtained from a woman between 50 and 59 years old in good health and CMV-seropositive.

The chain combines TRBV6-6 with TRBJ1-2; no clear D gene. The germline CDR1 and CDR2 sequences are MNHNY and SVGAGI (reference sequence). The germline V and J ends were trimmed by 0 bases and 8 bases, with 19 bases remaining between them. The CDR3 covers 16 residues. For the CDR3, the DNA is TGTGCCAGCAGTTACTCGAATCAGGCGGGCAGGAGGGGCTACACCTTC. Residues: CASSYSNQAGRRGYTF.

The rearrangement uses TRBV30 and TRBJ1-1; TRBD1 matches at 9 bases. Trimming cost V 3 bases and J 6 bases; bases outside gene matches: 8. The CDR3 covers 14 residues. Germline V gene sequence: CDR1 GTSNPN, CDR2 SVGIG (reference sequence). The CDR3 region is CAWSPGTGRAEAFF. The CDR3 region has the DNA TGTGCCTGGAGCCCCGGGACAGGGAGGGCTGAAGCTTTCTTT.

The chain has TRBV5-6 and TRBJ1-5, with D unclear. Germline V CDR1 and CDR2: SGHDT, YYEEEE. This CDR3 comprises 13 residues. Trimming shortened V by 7 bases and J by 3 bases, and 11 bases separated the two germline ends. The CDR3 spells CASQEGFNQPQHF. As DNA, the CDR3 is TGTGCCAGCCAGGAGGGCTTCAATCAGCCCCAGCATTTT.

The J gene is TRBJ2-7, the V gene TRBV9, with 10 bases fitting TRBD2. Germline trimming cut 2 bases from V and 4 bases from J; bases unmatched to any gene: 12. CDR3 length equals 17 residues. In germline, CDR1 is SGDLS, CDR2 YYNGEE. CDR3 residues: CASSVVKSSGRMYEQYV. The DNA for the CDR3 is TGTGCCAGCAGCGTGGTGAAGTCTAGCGGGAGAATGTACGAGCAGTACGTC.

J is TRBJ2-3 and V is TRBV5-1; 8 nucleotides line up with TRBD1. Germline CDR1 and CDR2: SGHRS and YFSETQ. V trimming: 4 bases; J trimming: 0 bases; junction bases outside the gene matches: 7. This CDR3 region has 16 residues. CDR3 region: CASSIGQGASTDTQYF. The CDR3 DNA follows: TGCGCCAGCAGCATTGGACAGGGCGCTAGCACAGATACGCAGTATTTT.

The chain recombines TRBV19 with TRBJ1-4, with TRBD1 matching over 8 bases. V lost 5 bases and J lost 7; bases outside the gene matches: 18. Germline V gene lookup returns CDR1 LNHDA and CDR2 SQIVND (reference sequence). The CDR3 is 18 amino acids. This CDR3 is CASSRIRGRGFGSEKLFF. In DNA, the CDR3 is TGTGCCAGTAGTCGCATCAGGGGGCGCGGATTCGGGAGTGAAAAACTGTTTTTT. The full variable domain, rest sourced from reference TRBV19 and TRBJ1-4, is DGGITQSPKYLFRKEGQNVTLSCEQNLNHDAMYWYRQDPGQGLRLIYYSQIVNDFQKGDIAEGYSVSREKKESFPLTVTSAQKNPTAFYLCASSRIRGRGFGSEKLFFGSGTQLSVL.

The rearrangement uses TRBV10-2 and TRBJ2-1; 10 bases map to TRBD2. The germline V gene has CDR1 WSHSY and CDR2 SAAADI. The CDR3 loop spans 13 amino acids. V lost 7 bases to trimming and J lost 7 bases; unmatched junction nucleotides: 4. This CDR3 is CASKLAGENEQFF. The CDR3 DNA sequence: TGCGCCAGCAAGCTAGCGGGGGAGAATGAGCAGTTCTTC.

The genes are TRBV19 and TRBJ1-4; 8 bases fit TRBD1. The CDR3 runs 17 residues. J lost 8 bases, V lost 3 bases, and 14 bases had no gene match. CDR1 is LNHDA, CDR2 SQIVND, per germline (reference sequence). CDR3 nucleotide sequence: TGTGCCAGTAGTATCTCGACAGGGGAGGTCGTTCGGGAAAAACTGTTTTTT. It is translated as CASSISTGEVVREKLFF.

The chain recombines TRBV9 with TRBJ2-3; TRBD2 matches at 12 bases. Unmatched junction bases numbered 20, after V lost 3 bases and J lost 6 bases. Germline-derived CDR1 and CDR2 are SGDLS and YYNGEE. The CDR3 consists of 20 residues. CDR3 DNA sequence: TGTGCCAGCAGCGCTATCCAGGCTAGCGGGAGGGGAATGATGAAGGATACGCAGTATTTT. Protein product: CASSAIQASGRGMMKDTQYF.

The chain has TRBV7-9 and TRBJ2-3, with 11 bases that match TRBD2. Germline V gene lookup returns CDR1 SEHNR and CDR2 FQNEAQ (reference sequence). After removal of 1 base from V and 3 bases from J, the junction contained 3 bases not matched to a gene. CDR3 length equals 16 residues. The DNA for the CDR3 is TGTGCCAGCAGCTTAGGTACTAGCGGGAGAACAGATACGCAGTATTTT. It yields the protein CASSLGTSGRTDTQYF.

Regarding this clone: The same CDR3 can be traced to other DNA sequences in this sample. The J gene is TRBJ1-2, the V gene TRBV5-1; no clear D gene. Deletions cut 2 bases from V and 0 bases from J, with 5 bases between. Germline lookup yields CDR1 SGHRS and CDR2 YFSETQ. This CDR3 spans 13 amino acids. The CDR3 region is CASSFGANYGYTF. The CDR3 DNA is TGCGCCAGCAGCTTCGGAGCTAACTATGGCTACACCTTC. Based on the CDR3 plus reference TRBV5-1 and TRBJ1-2, the full variable domain is KAGVTQTPRYLIKTRGQQVTLSCSPISGHRSVSWYQQTPGQGLQFLFEYFSETQRNKGNFPGRFSGRQFSNSRSEMNVSTLELGDSALYLCASSFGANYGYTFGSGTRLTVV.

The rearrangement links TRBV7-2 to TRBJ1-5, with D perhaps TRBD1 (5 bases). The V gene lost 3 bases and the J gene lost 7 bases, with 19 bases spanning the gap. Germline-derived CDR1 and CDR2 are SGHTA and FQGNSA. The CDR3 consists of 16 residues. The CDR3 sequence: CASSFGGTSGLQPQHF. CDR3 DNA: TGTGCCAGCAGCTTCGGAGGGACGTCTGGTCTGCAGCCCCAGCATTTT.

This chain joins TRBV5-1 and TRBJ2-3; D may be TRBD2 (6 bases). This CDR3 contains 17 residues. Germline V gene data show CDR1 as SGHRS and CDR2 as YFSETQ. V lost 2 bases, J lost 0 bases, and 16 bases lay in between. CDR3 sequence reads: CASSLIGTPGSTDTQYF. Here the CDR3 DNA reads TGCGCCAGCAGCTTAATCGGGACTCCGGGAAGCACAGATACGCAGTATTTT.

This clone showed up just once. This sequence joins TRBV21-1 and TRBJ2-3; the table names TRBD1, a call not compared with the DNA. TRBV21-1 is an annotated pseudogene. The CDR3 spans 16 residues. The CDR3 DNA sequence: TGTGCCAGCAGCAAAACTAAGGGGATGTTGACAGATACGCAGTATTTT. Encoded protein: CASSKTKGMLTDTQYF.

The rearrangement links TRBV6-1 to TRBJ1-5; tentative D call: TRBD1 (5 bases). V dropped 6 bases and J dropped 5 bases, with 11 bases sitting between them. This CDR3 is 13 amino acids long. Germline V gives CDR1 MNHNS, CDR2 SASEGT. The CDR3 DNA reads TGTGCCAGCAGCGGGGGTCGTGATCAGCCCCAGCATTTT. Translated, it gives CASSGGRDQPQHF.

This clone was picked up a small number of times. The genes are TRBV28 and TRBJ1-1, with 7 nucleotides matching TRBD1. The CDR3 extends over 14 amino acids. CDR1 is MDHEN and CDR2 is SYDVKM in the germline V gene. V trimming: 6 bases; J trimming: 3 bases; junction bases outside the gene matches: 7. In nucleotides, the CDR3 is TGTGCCAGCAGGATAGGGACAGCCGACACTGAAGCTTTCTTT. As protein: CASRIGTADTEAFF.

This sequence joins TRBV5-5 and TRBJ2-6, with 8 bases fitting TRBD1. From germline, CDR1 is SGHKS and CDR2 YYEKEE (reference sequence). J gave up 1 base and V 4 bases, and 7 bases lay outside the gene matches. The CDR3 loop spans 17 amino acids. DNA for the CDR3: TGTGCCAGCAGCCCCGGACAGGGAATGTCTGGGGCCAACGTCCTGACTTTC. Residues: CASSPGQGMSGANVLTF.

This clone was seen a few times. The genes are TRBV6-5 and TRBJ2-1; 10 bases map to TRBD2. Germline trimming cut 8 bases from V and 8 bases from J; bases unmatched to any gene: 12. CDR1 MNHEY and CDR2 SVGAGI come from the germline V gene. CDR3 length: 15 residues. The CDR3 spells CASGGPSGSSDEQFF. CDR3 coding DNA: TGTGCCAGCGGAGGGCCTAGCGGGAGTAGCGATGAGCAGTTCTTC.

The table lists this clone with a count of one. This chain uses TRBV5-6 with TRBJ1-5; D not certain. Trimming removed 2 bases at V and 7 bases at J, with 13 bases between. This CDR3 contains 14 residues. CDR1 is SGHDT, CDR2 YYEEEE, per germline. DNA for the CDR3: TGTGCCAGCAGCTTTTATCGAGAGCCCCAGCCCCAGCATTTT. Protein: CASSFYREPQPQHF. Full variable domain (remainder filled in from reference TRBV5-6 and TRBJ1-5): DAGVTQSPTHLIKTRGQQVTLRCSPKSGHDTVSWYQQALGQGPQFIFQYYEEEERQRGNFPDRFSGHQFPNYSSELNVNALLLGDSALYLCASSFYREPQPQHFGDGTRLSIL.

V gene TRBV15 combines with J gene TRBJ1-2, with D possibly TRBD1 on 5 matching bases. The CDR3 consists of 13 residues. Germline CDR1 reads LNHNV; CDR2 reads YYDKDF (reference sequence). The V and J ends lost 0 bases and 6 bases respectively, with 8 bases between them. This CDR3 is CATSRDRGNGYTF. CDR3 in DNA: TGTGCCACCAGCAGAGATAGGGGAAATGGCTACACCTTC.

The gene calls are TRBV9 and TRBJ1-1; 7 nucleotides agree with TRBD1. Trimming took 4 bases from V and 0 from J; bases not matched to a gene: 6. The CDR3 is made up of 15 amino acids. From germline, CDR1 is SGDLS and CDR2 YYNGEE. CDR3 region: CASSPRQGMNTEAFF. The DNA for the CDR3 is TGTGCCAGCAGCCCACGACAGGGAATGAACACTGAAGCTTTCTTT. Based on the CDR3 plus reference TRBV9 and TRBJ1-1, the full variable domain is DSGVTQTPKHLITATGQRVTLRCSPRSGDLSVYWYQQSLDQGLQFLIQYYNGEERAKGNILERFSAQQFPDLHSELNLSSLELGDSALYFCASSPRQGMNTEAFFGQGTRLTVV.

This chain connects TRBV9 to TRBJ2-1, with TRBD2 identical over 12 bases. The length of the CDR3 is 17 residues. J lost 8 bases, V lost 4 bases, and 13 bases had no gene match. Germline V gene sequence: CDR1 SGDLS, CDR2 YYNGEE. CDR3 loop: CASSPGVLAGGWDEQFF. The CDR3 DNA is TGTGCCAGCAGCCCAGGGGTCCTAGCGGGAGGGTGGGATGAGCAGTTCTTC.

The chain couples TRBV11-3 to TRBJ1-3; D not certain. This CDR3 spans 15 amino acids. In germline, CDR1 is SGHNT, CDR2 YENEEA. V was clipped by 1 base and J by 0 bases, with 7 bases between them. The CDR3, as DNA: TGTGCCAGCAGCTTAGGCGGGAACTCTGGAAACACCATATATTTT. Its translation is CASSLGGNSGNTIYF.

The chain carries TRBV18 and TRBJ1-1; D is possibly TRBD1 (5 bases). Trimming pared 2 bases from V and 8 bases from J, leaving 12 bases between. The CDR3 length is 13 residues. CDR1 is KGHSH and CDR2 is LQKENI in the germline V gene. CDR3 sequence: CASSPTIDREAFF. CDR3 nucleotides: TGTGCCAGCTCACCAACTATTGACAGAGAAGCTTTCTTT.

This clone is a singleton in its sample. The rearrangement joins TRBV29-1 to TRBJ1-1; 7 nucleotides match TRBD1. The CDR3 has 10 amino acids. Looked up from germline, CDR1 is SQVTM and CDR2 is ANQGSEA. With V trimmed by 6 bases and J by 7 bases, 2 bases remained unmatched. The CDR3 coding sequence is TGCAGCGTGGGACAGATTGAAGCTTTCTTT. Translation gives CSVGQIEAFF.

The J gene is TRBJ2-3, the V gene TRBV9; D call uncertain. The CDR3 sequence is 15 residues long. Per the germline V gene, CDR1 is SGDLS and CDR2 is YYNGEE. V gave up 0 bases and J gave up 1 base, with 9 bases separating them. This CDR3 is CASSVGPLGTDTQYF. In nucleotides, the CDR3 is TGTGCCAGCAGCGTAGGGCCTTTGGGCACAGATACGCAGTATTTT. The whole variable domain, remainder taken from reference TRBV9 and TRBJ2-3, is DSGVTQTPKHLITATGQRVTLRCSPRSGDLSVYWYQQSLDQGLQFLIQYYNGEERAKGNILERFSAQQFPDLHSELNLSSLELGDSALYFCASSVGPLGTDTQYFGPGTRLTVL.